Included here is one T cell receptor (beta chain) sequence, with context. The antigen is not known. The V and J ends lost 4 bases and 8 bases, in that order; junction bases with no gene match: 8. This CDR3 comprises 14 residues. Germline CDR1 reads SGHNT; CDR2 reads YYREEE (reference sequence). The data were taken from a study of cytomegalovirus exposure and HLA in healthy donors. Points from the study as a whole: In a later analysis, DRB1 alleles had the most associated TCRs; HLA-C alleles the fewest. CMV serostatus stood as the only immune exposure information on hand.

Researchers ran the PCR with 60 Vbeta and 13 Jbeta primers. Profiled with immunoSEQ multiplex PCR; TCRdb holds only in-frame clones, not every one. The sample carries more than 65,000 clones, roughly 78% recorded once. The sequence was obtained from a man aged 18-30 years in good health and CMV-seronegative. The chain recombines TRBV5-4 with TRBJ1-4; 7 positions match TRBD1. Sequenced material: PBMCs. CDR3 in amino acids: CASSDRATGEKLFF. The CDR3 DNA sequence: TGTGCCAGCAGCGACAGGGCGACGGGGGAAAAACTGTTTTTT.